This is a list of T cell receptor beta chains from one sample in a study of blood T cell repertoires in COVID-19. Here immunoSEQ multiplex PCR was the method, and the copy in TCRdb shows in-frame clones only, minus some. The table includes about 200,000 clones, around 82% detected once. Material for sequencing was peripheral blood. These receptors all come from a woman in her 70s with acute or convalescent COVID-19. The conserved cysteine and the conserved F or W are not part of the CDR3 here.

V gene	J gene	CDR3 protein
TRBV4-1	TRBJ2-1	ASSQDASGRFYNEQF
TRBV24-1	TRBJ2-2	ATSPSGRDTGELF
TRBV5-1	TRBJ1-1	ASSPGRGGDTEAF
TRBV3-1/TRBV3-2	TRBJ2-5	ASSQDMDREETQY
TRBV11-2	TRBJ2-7	ASSSSYSGSSYEQY
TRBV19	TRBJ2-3	ASSIGGSTDTQY
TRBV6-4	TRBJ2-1	ASSAQPSGVNEQF
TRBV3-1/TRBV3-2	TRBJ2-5	ASSYRAGVETQY
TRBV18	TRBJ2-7	ASSPSGQNYEQY
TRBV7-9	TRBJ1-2	ASSPLLTGYYGYT